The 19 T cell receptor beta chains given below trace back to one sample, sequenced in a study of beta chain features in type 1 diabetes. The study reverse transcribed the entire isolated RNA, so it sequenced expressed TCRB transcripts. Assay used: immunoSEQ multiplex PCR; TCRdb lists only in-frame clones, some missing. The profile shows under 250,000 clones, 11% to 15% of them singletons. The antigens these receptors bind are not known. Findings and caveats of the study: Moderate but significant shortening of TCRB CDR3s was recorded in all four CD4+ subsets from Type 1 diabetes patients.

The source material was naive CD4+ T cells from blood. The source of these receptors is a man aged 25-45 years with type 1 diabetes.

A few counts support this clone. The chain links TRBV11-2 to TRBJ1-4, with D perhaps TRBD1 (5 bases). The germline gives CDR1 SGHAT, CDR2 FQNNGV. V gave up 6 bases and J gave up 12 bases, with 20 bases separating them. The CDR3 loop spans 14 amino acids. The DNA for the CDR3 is TGTGCCAGCAGGTTCACGGCAGGGAAGGCGGAACTGTTTTTT. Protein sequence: CASRFTAGKAELFF.

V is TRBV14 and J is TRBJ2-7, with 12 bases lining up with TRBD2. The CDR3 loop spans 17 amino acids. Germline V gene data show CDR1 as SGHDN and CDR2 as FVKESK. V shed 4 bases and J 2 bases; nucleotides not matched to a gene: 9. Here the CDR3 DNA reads TGTGCCAGCAGCCCCCTGGGCGCTAGCGGGAGGGCCTACGAGCAGTACTTC. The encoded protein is CASSPLGASGRAYEQYF. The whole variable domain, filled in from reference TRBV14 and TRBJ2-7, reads EAGVTQFPSHSVIEKGQTVTLRCDPISGHDNLYWYRRVMGKEIKFLLHFVKESKQDESGMPNNRFLAERTGGTYSTLKVQPAELEDSGVYFCASSPLGASGRAYEQYFGPGTRLTVT.

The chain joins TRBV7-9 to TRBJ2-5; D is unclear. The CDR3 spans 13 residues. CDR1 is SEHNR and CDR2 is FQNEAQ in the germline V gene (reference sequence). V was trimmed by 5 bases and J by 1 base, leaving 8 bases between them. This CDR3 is CASSPTVQETQYF. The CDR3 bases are TGTGCCAGCAGCCCTACAGTCCAAGAGACCCAGTACTTC.

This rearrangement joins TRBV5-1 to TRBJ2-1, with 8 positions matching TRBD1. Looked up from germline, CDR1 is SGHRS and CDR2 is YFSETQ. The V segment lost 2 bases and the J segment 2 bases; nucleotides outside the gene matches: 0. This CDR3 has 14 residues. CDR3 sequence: CASSLQGAYNEQFF. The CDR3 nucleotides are TGCGCCAGCAGCTTACAGGGGGCCTACAATGAGCAGTTCTTC.

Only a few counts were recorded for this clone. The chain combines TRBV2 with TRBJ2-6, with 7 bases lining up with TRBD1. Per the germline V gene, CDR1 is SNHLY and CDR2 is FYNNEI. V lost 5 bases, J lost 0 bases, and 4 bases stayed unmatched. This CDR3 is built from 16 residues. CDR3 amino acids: CASSKTGNSGANVLTF. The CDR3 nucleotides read TGTGCCAGCAGTAAGACAGGGAACTCTGGGGCCAACGTCCTGACTTTC.

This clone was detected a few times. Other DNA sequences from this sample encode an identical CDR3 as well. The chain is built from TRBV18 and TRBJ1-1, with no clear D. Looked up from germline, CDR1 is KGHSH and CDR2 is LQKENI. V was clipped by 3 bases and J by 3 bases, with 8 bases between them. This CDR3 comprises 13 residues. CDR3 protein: CASSPGQDTEAFF. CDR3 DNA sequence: TGTGCCAGCTCACCTGGGCAGGACACTGAAGCTTTCTTT.

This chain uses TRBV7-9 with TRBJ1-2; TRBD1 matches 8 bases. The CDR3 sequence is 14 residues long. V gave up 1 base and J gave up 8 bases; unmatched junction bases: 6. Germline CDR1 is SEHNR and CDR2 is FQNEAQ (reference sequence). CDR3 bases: TGTGCCAGCAGCTTAGGGCAGGGGGCCGACGGCTACACCTTC. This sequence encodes CASSLGQGADGYTF.

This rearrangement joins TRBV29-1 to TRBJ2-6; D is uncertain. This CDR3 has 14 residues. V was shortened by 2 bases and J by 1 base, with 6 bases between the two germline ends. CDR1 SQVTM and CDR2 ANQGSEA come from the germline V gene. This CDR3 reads CSVEWLSGANVLTF. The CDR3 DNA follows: TGCAGCGTTGAATGGCTTTCTGGGGCCAACGTCCTGACTTTC.

CDR3 protein: CAIMRAGGYEQYF. The DNA of the CDR3 is TGTGCCATCATGAGGGCGGGGGGCTACGAGCAGTACTTC. J is TRBJ2-7 and V is TRBV10-3; 8 bases fit TRBD2. The CDR3 has 13 amino acids. Germline V lookup: CDR1 ENHRY, CDR2 SYGVKD. V trimming: 7 bases; J trimming: 3 bases; junction bases outside the gene matches: 5.

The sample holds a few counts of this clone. In DNA, the CDR3 is TGTGCCACCCAACGTCTAGCAAACACCGGGGAGCTGTTTTTT. It translates to CATQRLANTGELFF. The chain employs TRBV19 and TRBJ2-2; TRBD2 is a possible D gene (5 bases). V dropped 10 bases and J dropped 2 bases, with 14 bases sitting between them. The CDR3 sequence is 14 residues long. Germline lookup yields CDR1 LNHDA and CDR2 SQIVND (reference sequence).

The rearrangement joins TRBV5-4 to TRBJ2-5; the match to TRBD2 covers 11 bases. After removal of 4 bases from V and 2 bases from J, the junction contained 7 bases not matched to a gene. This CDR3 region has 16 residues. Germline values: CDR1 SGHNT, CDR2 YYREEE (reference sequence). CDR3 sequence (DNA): TGTGCCAGCAGCCCTCGACTAGCGGGGATTCAAGAGACCCAGTACTTC. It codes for CASSPRLAGIQETQYF. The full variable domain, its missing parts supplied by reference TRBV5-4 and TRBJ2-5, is ETGVTQSPTHLIKTRGQQVTLRCSSQSGHNTVSWYQQALGQGPQFIFQYYREEENGRGNFPPRFSGLQFPNYSSELNVNALELDDSALYLCASSPRLAGIQETQYFGPGTRLLVL.

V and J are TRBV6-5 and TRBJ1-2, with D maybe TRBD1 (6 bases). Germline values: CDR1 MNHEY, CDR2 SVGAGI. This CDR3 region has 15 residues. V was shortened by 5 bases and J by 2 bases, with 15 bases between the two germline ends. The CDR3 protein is CASSTTWTENYGYTF. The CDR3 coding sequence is TGTGCCAGCAGTACAACCTGGACAGAGAACTATGGCTACACCTTC.

The CDR3 reads CSVESSGRPNEQFF. CDR3 coding DNA: TGCAGCGTTGAAAGTAGCGGGAGACCCAATGAGCAGTTCTTC. J is TRBJ2-1 and V is TRBV29-1, with TRBD2 identical over 9 bases. The germline V gene has CDR1 SQVTM and CDR2 ANQGSEA. The CDR3 extends over 14 amino acids. Germline trimming cut 2 bases from V and 6 bases from J; bases unmatched to any gene: 5.

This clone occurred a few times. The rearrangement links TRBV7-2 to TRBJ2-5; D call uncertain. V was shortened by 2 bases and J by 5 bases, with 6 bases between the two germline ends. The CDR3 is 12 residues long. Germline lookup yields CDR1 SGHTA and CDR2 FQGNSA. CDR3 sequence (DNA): TGTGCCAGCAGCTTAATTCCGGAGACCCAGTACTTC. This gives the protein CASSLIPETQYF.

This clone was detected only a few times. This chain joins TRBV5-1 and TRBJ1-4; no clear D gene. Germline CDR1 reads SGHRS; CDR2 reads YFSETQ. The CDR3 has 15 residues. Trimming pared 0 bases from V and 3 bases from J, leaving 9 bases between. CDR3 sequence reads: CASSLGALSNEKLFF. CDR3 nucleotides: TGCGCCAGCAGCTTGGGGGCCCTCTCTAATGAAAAACTGTTTTTT.

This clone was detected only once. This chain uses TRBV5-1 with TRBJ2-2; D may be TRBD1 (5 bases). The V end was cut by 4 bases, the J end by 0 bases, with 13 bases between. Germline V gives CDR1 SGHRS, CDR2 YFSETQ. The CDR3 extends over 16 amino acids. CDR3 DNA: TGCGCCAGCAGCCTCAGGGTAATGACGAACACCGGGGAGCTGTTTTTT. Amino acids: CASSLRVMTNTGELFF.

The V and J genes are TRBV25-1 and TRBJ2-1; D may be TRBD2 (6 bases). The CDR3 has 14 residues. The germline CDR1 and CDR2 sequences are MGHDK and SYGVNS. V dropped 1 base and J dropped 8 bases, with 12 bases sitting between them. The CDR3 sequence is CASSESAGRDEQFF. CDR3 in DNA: TGTGCCAGCAGTGAATCAGCGGGCCGGGATGAGCAGTTCTTC.

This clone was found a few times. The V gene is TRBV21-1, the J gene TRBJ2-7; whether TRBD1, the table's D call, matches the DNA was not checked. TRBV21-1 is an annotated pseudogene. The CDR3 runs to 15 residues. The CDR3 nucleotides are TGTGCCAGCAGCAAAGGGGACAGGGGCCCTGACGAGCAGTACTTC. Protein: CASSKGDRGPDEQYF.

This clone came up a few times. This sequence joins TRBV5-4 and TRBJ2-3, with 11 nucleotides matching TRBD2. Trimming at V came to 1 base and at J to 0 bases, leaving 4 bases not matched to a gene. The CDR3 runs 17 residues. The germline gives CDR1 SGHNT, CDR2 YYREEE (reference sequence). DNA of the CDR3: TGTGCCAGCAGCTTGACTAGCGGGGGACCTAGCACAGATACGCAGTATTTT. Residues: CASSLTSGGPSTDTQYF.